The 30 T cell receptor beta chains presented below share a single source sample, sequenced in a study of blood T cell repertoires in COVID-19. Assay used: immunoSEQ multiplex PCR; TCRdb lists only in-frame clones, some missing. The sample records fewer than 200,000 clones, 85% being singletons. The specimen sequenced was peripheral blood. The receptors originated from a woman in her fifties or sixties with acute or convalescent COVID-19.

This chain links TRBV5-6 with TRBJ2-1, with 8 bases fitting TRBD2. CDR1 SGHDT and CDR2 YYEEEE come from the germline V gene. The CDR3 contains 13 residues. V lost 3 bases to trimming and J lost 13 bases; unmatched junction nucleotides: 9. CDR3: CASSSIAGSSQFF. The CDR3 region has the DNA TGTGCCAGCAGCTCGATAGCGGGAAGTAGCCAGTTCTTC.

The J gene is TRBJ1-5, the V gene TRBV6-5, with no clear D. Germline CDR1 and CDR2: MNHEY and SVGAGI. Between the trimmed V and J ends, which lost 8 bases and 3 bases, there was a span of 11 bases. The CDR3 has 13 residues. CDR3 region: CASGYRDNQPQHF. As DNA, the CDR3 is TGTGCCAGCGGGTATCGGGACAATCAGCCCCAGCATTTT.

The chain has TRBV3-1 (or the pseudogene TRBV3-2) and TRBJ1-5, with a possible D match to TRBD1 (6 bases). Germline V gives CDR1 LGHDT, CDR2 YNNKEL (reference sequence). The V end was cut by 3 bases, the J end by 2 bases, with 8 bases between. This CDR3 has 14 amino acids. CDR3 nucleotides: TGTGCCAGCAGCCATTCAGGGGGCAATCAGCCCCAGCATTTT. This translates into CASSHSGGNQPQHF.

This sequence joins TRBV10-2 and TRBJ2-2, with TRBD2 as a possible D gene (6 bases). The germline V and J ends were trimmed by 10 bases and 4 bases, with 16 bases remaining between them. Germline V gene data show CDR1 as WSHSY and CDR2 as SAAADI. The CDR3 runs to 14 residues. In DNA, the CDR3 is TGCGCCACCCTCCAAGTGGGGGGCACCGGGGAGCTGTTTTTT. Amino acid sequence: CATLQVGGTGELFF.

The chain uses TRBV2 and TRBJ1-5, with D uncertain. Trimming shortened V by 2 bases and J by 1 base, and 9 bases separated the two germline ends. This CDR3 region has 15 residues. The germline CDR1 and CDR2 sequences are SNHLY and FYNNEI. CDR3 in amino acids: CASSEMSLSNQPQHF. DNA of the CDR3: TGTGCCAGCAGTGAAATGTCATTGAGCAATCAGCCCCAGCATTTT.

CDR3 amino acids: CASSHFTRGGHTGELFF. The CDR3 nucleotides read TGTGCCAGCAGCCATTTTACCCGGGGAGGGCACACCGGGGAGCTGTTTTTT. This sequence joins TRBV3-1 (or the pseudogene TRBV3-2) and TRBJ2-2, with 7 bases identical to TRBD2. The CDR3 length is 17 residues. Germline V CDR1 and CDR2: LGHDT, YNNKEL (reference sequence). The J segment lost 3 bases and the V segment lost 3 bases, leaving 10 bases of the junction unmatched.

This chain joins TRBV3-1 (or the pseudogene TRBV3-2) and TRBJ2-1; 12 positions match TRBD2. Trimming removed 3 bases from V and 6 bases from J; junction bases left unmatched: 12. Germline CDR1 is LGHDT and CDR2 is YNNKEL (reference sequence). The CDR3 contains 18 residues. CDR3 in DNA: TGTGCCAGCAGCCATACACCCCTAGCGGGAGGGTGGGGCAATGAGCAGTTCTTC. Translating gives CASSHTPLAGGWGNEQFF.

This clone turned up a few times. This chain's CDR3 is CASSLIQGVDSPLHF. The CDR3, as DNA: TGTGCCAGCAGCCTGATCCAGGGGGTTGATTCACCCCTCCACTTT. This chain links TRBV6-5 with TRBJ1-6; TRBD1 agrees at 7 bases. CDR1 is MNHEY and CDR2 is SVGAGI in the germline V gene. This CDR3 comprises 15 residues. J lost 8 bases, V lost 6 bases, and 10 bases had no gene match.

The rearrangement uses TRBV5-1 and TRBJ1-1; D perhaps matches TRBD1 (5 bases). Trimming took 5 bases from V and 11 from J, leaving 13 bases between them. Germline V CDR1 and CDR2: SGHRS, YFSETQ. The CDR3 spans 11 residues. For the CDR3, the DNA is TGCGCCAGCAGGGAAGGGGTTGACGCTTTCTTT. Its translation is CASREGVDAFF.

J is TRBJ1-2 and V is TRBV6-2 or TRBV6-3; D is uncertain. This CDR3 has 15 residues. V lost 2 bases, J lost 4 bases, and 14 bases lay in between. Germline V gives CDR1 MNHEY, CDR2 SVGEGT. The CDR3 DNA follows: TGTGCCAGCAGTTACGAGGTTCCCCGAATCTATGGCTACACCTTC. The encoded protein is CASSYEVPRIYGYTF.

This clone was picked up a small number of times. V gene TRBV6-1 combines with J gene TRBJ1-5; D is unresolved. Trimming left V 1 base short and J 10 bases short, with 5 bases between. CDR3 length: 11 amino acids. Germline CDR1 is MNHNS and CDR2 is SASEGT. The chain's CDR3 is CASSEVPPQHF. The CDR3 DNA reads TGTGCCAGCAGTGAAGTCCCTCCCCAGCATTTT.

This clone was detected only once. The V call is TRBV30, the J call TRBJ2-7; 8 bases line up with TRBD2. Per germline, CDR1 GTSNPN and CDR2 SVGIG (reference sequence). The CDR3 loop spans 12 amino acids. The CDR3, as DNA: TGTGCCTGGAGTGTACGTAACGGGAGGGCAAACGTC. Protein sequence: CAWSVRNGRANV.

This clone has a handful of counts. The rearrangement uses TRBV6-5 and TRBJ1-2; no clear D. Per germline, CDR1 MNHEY and CDR2 SVGAGI. CDR3 length: 15 amino acids. V lost 2 bases and J lost 2, with 12 bases in between. CDR3 region: CASSYGGKNNYGYTF. The CDR3 DNA follows: TGTGCCAGCAGTTACGGAGGGAAGAACAACTATGGCTACACCTTC.

This rearrangement joins TRBV15 to TRBJ1-4; weak D call: TRBD1 (6 bases). CDR3 length equals 14 residues. The V gene lost 9 bases and the J gene lost 0 bases, with 11 bases spanning the gap. In germline, CDR1 is LNHNV, CDR2 YYDKDF (reference sequence). This chain's CDR3 is CATSQGTTNEKLFF. The CDR3 nucleotides read TGTGCCACGTCCCAGGGGACAACTAATGAAAAACTGTTTTTT.

This clone was detected only a few times. The same CDR3 can be traced to other DNA sequences in this sample. The chain links TRBV5-1 to TRBJ2-5; TRBD1 aligns across 8 bases. CDR1 is SGHRS and CDR2 is YFSETQ in the germline V gene. The ends lost 0 bases at V and 4 bases at J; junction bases unmatched: 5. The CDR3 has 15 amino acids. The CDR3 sequence is CASSLEGTGGETQYF. As DNA, the CDR3 is TGCGCCAGCAGCTTGGAGGGAACAGGGGGAGAGACCCAGTACTTC.

CDR3 sequence: CASSLGQGGDTQYF. In nucleotides, the CDR3 is TGTGCCAGCAGCCTCGGACAGGGTGGAGATACGCAGTATTTT. The chain combines TRBV7-2 with TRBJ2-3, with 8 bases matching TRBD1. Germline CDR1 is SGHTA and CDR2 is FQGNSA. There are 14 residues in the CDR3. Germline trimming cut 5 bases from V and 5 bases from J; bases unmatched to any gene: 6. The entire variable domain, with the rest obtained from reference TRBV7-2 and TRBJ2-3, is as follows: GAGVSQSPSNKVTEKGKDVELRCDPISGHTALYWYRQSLGQGLEFLIYFQGNSAPDKSGLPSDRFSAERTGGSVSTLTIQRTQQEDSAVYLCASSLGQGGDTQYFGPGTRLTVL.

This chain links TRBV11-2 with TRBJ2-1, with TRBD2 identical over 7 bases. The CDR3 contains 14 residues. V gave up 3 bases and J gave up 7 bases; unmatched junction bases: 6. Germline V gives CDR1 SGHAT, CDR2 FQNNGV. DNA for the CDR3: TGTGCCAGCAGCTTCCGGGAGGAGCGGAATGAGCAGTTCTTC. Amino acid sequence: CASSFREERNEQFF.

The CDR3 region is CASSQEGSSGPLYNEQFF. The CDR3 nucleotides read TGTGCCAGCAGCCAAGAGGGTTCTAGCGGGCCTCTCTACAATGAGCAGTTCTTC. The chain links TRBV4-2 to TRBJ2-1; 8 nucleotides agree with TRBD2. V was clipped by 0 bases and J by 3 bases; unmatched bases: 10. Germline values: CDR1 LGHNA, CDR2 YNFKEQ. This CDR3 comprises 18 residues.

V and J are TRBV9 and TRBJ2-3; a possible D gene is TRBD1 (6 bases). V dropped 3 bases and J dropped 3 bases, with 17 bases sitting between them. Germline lookup yields CDR1 SGDLS and CDR2 YYNGEE. The CDR3 is made up of 16 amino acids. CDR3 in DNA: TGTGCCAGCAGCGATAGGGGGAGTGTGGTGACAGATACGCAGTATTTT. Amino acids: CASSDRGSVVTDTQYF.

This chain uses TRBV12-3 or TRBV12-4 with TRBJ1-2, with 9 bases aligning to TRBD1. The trim removed 6 bases at V and 3 bases at J, leaving 2 bases unmatched. The length of the CDR3 is 13 residues. The CDR3 nucleotides are TGTGCCAGCAGAAGGACAGGGGACTATGGCTACACCTTC. This translates into CASRRTGDYGYTF.

The chain uses TRBV14 and TRBJ2-3, with TRBD2 matching 9 bases. Trimming took 2 bases from V and 4 from J; bases not matched to a gene: 7. The CDR3 is made up of 16 amino acids. Germline V lookup: CDR1 SGHDN, CDR2 FVKESK. Written as DNA, the CDR3 is TGTGCCAGCAGCCAACGTATAGCGGGAGTGCCAGATACGCAGTATTTT. Its translation: CASSQRIAGVPDTQYF.

V is TRBV24-1 and J is TRBJ2-2, with D possibly matching TRBD2 (6 bases). The germline V and J ends were trimmed by 6 bases and 3 bases, with 19 bases remaining between them. The CDR3 has 17 residues. Looked up from germline, CDR1 is KGHDR and CDR2 is SFDVKD. The CDR3 nucleotides read TGTGCCACCAGTTCCCTGGGACTCGGAGAACACACCGGGGAGCTGTTTTTT. This gives the protein CATSSLGLGEHTGELFF.

V and J are TRBV19 and TRBJ1-2; possible D gene TRBD1, 6 bases. Germline V gene sequence: CDR1 LNHDA, CDR2 SQIVND (reference sequence). The CDR3 contains 15 residues. V was pared by 1 base and J by 4 bases, with 13 bases between. This CDR3 reads CASSIVNRVAYGYTF. The CDR3 DNA reads TGTGCCAGTAGTATAGTTAACAGGGTGGCCTATGGCTACACCTTC.

This clone was seen once. The chain joins TRBV28 to TRBJ2-7; 9 bases are shared with TRBD2. From germline, CDR1 is MDHEN and CDR2 SYDVKM. CDR3 length equals 18 residues. The V segment lost 4 bases and the J segment 3 bases; nucleotides outside the gene matches: 16. The CDR3 DNA is TGTGCCAGCAGTTCGAATGCTTTAGGGGGCGGGAGGGGCTACGAGCAGTACTTC. It yields the protein CASSSNALGGGRGYEQYF.

The CDR3 sequence: CASSGHPWREDTDTQYF. DNA for the CDR3: TGTGCCAGCAGTGGCCATCCGTGGCGGGAGGACACAGATACGCAGTATTTT. The chain combines TRBV25-1 with TRBJ2-3; 8 nucleotides line up with TRBD2. With V trimmed by 4 bases and J by 2 bases, 11 bases remained unmatched. The germline gives CDR1 MGHDK, CDR2 SYGVNS. The CDR3 extends over 17 amino acids. Full variable domain (remainder filled in from reference TRBV25-1 and TRBJ2-3): EADIYQTPRYLVIGTGKKITLECSQTMGHDKMYWYQQDPGMELHLIHYSYGVNSTEKGDLSSESTVSRIRTEHFPLTLESARPSHTSQYLCASSGHPWREDTDTQYFGPGTRLTVL.

The V gene is TRBV28, the J gene TRBJ2-2, with 8 bases that match TRBD2. The germline V gene has CDR1 MDHEN and CDR2 SYDVKM. The CDR3 covers 16 residues. J lost 3 bases, V lost 8 bases, and 11 bases had no gene match. The CDR3 DNA reads as TGTGCCAGCCGACCCTCGGGAGGGCTGGACACCGGGGAGCTGTTTTTT. Its protein product is CASRPSGGLDTGELFF.

The chain combines TRBV20-1 with TRBJ2-7, with D possibly matching TRBD2 (5 bases). CDR3 length: 12 residues. V was pared by 3 bases and J by 2 bases, with 8 bases between. Germline lookup yields CDR1 DFQATT and CDR2 SNEGSKA (reference sequence). CDR3 DNA sequence: TGCAGTGCTAGTGGAGGCCCCTACGAGCAGTACTTC. Its translation is CSASGGPYEQYF.

The V and J genes are TRBV19 and TRBJ1-5; D may be TRBD1 (6 bases). CDR1 is LNHDA, CDR2 SQIVND, per germline (reference sequence). The CDR3 contains 12 residues. The V and J ends lost 2 bases and 7 bases respectively, with 6 bases between them. The CDR3 sequence is CASSIRGQPQHF. DNA of the CDR3: TGTGCCAGTAGTATAAGGGGGCAGCCCCAGCATTTT.

J is TRBJ1-1 and V is TRBV21-1; the D call in the table, TRBD1, was not verified against the DNA. TRBV21-1 is a recognized pseudogene. The CDR3 length is 13 residues. Here the CDR3 reads CASTTTGETEAFF. The CDR3 DNA is TGTGCCAGCACCACAACAGGGGAGACTGAAGCTTTCTTT.

This rearrangement joins TRBV18 to TRBJ2-2; D is uncertain. The CDR3 is made up of 16 amino acids. The V gene lost 1 base and the J gene lost 0 bases, with 9 bases spanning the gap. Per the germline V gene, CDR1 is KGHSH and CDR2 is LQKENI. This CDR3 is CASSPRDTTNTGELFF. The DNA for the CDR3 is TGTGCCAGCTCACCACGAGACACCACGAACACCGGGGAGCTGTTTTTT.